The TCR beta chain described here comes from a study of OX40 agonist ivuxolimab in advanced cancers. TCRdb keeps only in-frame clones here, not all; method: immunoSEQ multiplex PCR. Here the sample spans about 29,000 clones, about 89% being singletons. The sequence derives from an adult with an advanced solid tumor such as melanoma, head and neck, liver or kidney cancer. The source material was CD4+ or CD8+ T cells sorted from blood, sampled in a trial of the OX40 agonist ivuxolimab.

CDR3 coding DNA: TGTGCCAGCAGTCCGATACCACAGGGGACCTACGAGCAGTACTTC. Residues: CASSPIPQGTYEQYF. The V and J genes are TRBV27 and TRBJ2-7; 7 bases match TRBD1. The germline V gene encodes CDR1 MNHEY and CDR2 SMNVEV (reference sequence). V shed 5 bases and J 2 bases; nucleotides not matched to a gene: 9. The CDR3 has 15 amino acids.